This T cell receptor (beta chain) was captured by sequencing in a study of human T cells and chemical hapten exposure. Time point given: patch test 1, 2 weeks after DPC sensitization. Sample treatment: therapeutic diphenylcyclopropenone sensitization with weekly scalp DPC. Study observations and caveats: Because all patients had alopecia, their immune responses might differ from healthy ones. Positive correlation was observed between PT1 expanded TCR counts and patch test score.

This clonotype was seen only a few times. Antigen: not known. TCRdb independently ran MiXCR on the RACE reads; one entry per CDR3 protein. The repertoire holds under 150,000 distinct CDR3 sequences, about 12% seen once, with 1.1% to 1.5% in the top ten. This specimen consisted of whole blood, obtained in connection with sensitization to the hapten diphenylcyclopropenone (DPC). This receptor was taken from a woman in her forties or fifties with alopecia areata. Some clones in this sample may be carry-over from other donors' samples.

The CDR3 region is CASSQSPREGAIRYSNQPQHF. The CDR3 DNA reads TGTGCCAGCAGCCAATCGCCCAGGGAGGGGGCAATCCGATATAGCAATCAGCCCCAGCATTTT. The gene calls are TRBV16 and TRBJ1-5, with TRBD1 matching 7 bases. Germline V gene data show CDR1 as KGHSY and CDR2 as FQNENV. The ends lost 0 bases at V and 0 bases at J; junction bases unmatched: 17. The CDR3 has 21 amino acids.